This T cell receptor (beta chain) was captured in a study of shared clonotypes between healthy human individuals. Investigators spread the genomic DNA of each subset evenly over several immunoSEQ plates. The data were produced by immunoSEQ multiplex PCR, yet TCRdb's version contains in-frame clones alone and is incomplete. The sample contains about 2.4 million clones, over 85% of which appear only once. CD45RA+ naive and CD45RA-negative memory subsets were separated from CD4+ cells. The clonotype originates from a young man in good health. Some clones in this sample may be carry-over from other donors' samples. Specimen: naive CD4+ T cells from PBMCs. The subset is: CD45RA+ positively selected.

The CDR3 DNA reads as TGTGCCAGCAGGGCCAGCTCCTACAATGAGCAGTTCTTC. This encodes CASRASSYNEQFF. The chain links TRBV6-1 to TRBJ2-1; no definite D call. This CDR3 contains 13 residues. The germline V gene encodes CDR1 MNHNS and CDR2 SASEGT. V gave up 6 bases and J gave up 0 bases, with 6 bases separating them.